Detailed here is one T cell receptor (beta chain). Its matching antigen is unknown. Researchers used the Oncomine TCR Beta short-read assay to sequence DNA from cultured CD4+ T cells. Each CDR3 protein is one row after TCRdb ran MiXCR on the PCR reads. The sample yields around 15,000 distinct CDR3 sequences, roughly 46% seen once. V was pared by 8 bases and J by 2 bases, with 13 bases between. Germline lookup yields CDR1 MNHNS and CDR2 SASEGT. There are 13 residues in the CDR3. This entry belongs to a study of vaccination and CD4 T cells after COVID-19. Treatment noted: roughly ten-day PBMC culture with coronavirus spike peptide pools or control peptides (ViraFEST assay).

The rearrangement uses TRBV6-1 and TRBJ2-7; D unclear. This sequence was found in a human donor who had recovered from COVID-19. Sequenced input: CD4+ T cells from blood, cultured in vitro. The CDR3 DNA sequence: TGTGCCAGCCTTCCTCCATCAACCTACGAGCAGTACTTC. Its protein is CASLPPSTYEQYF.